This entry features one T cell receptor beta chain sequence. This sample stems from a study of blood T cell repertoires in COVID-19. The overall study: Donors in the United States, Italy and Spain gave samples during acute or convalescent COVID-19. T cells, B-cell-depleted T cells, or PBMCs provided the cDNA or gDNA that served as material.

CDR3 length equals 15 residues. V lost 6 bases, J lost 9 bases, and 23 bases lay in between. Germline V gives CDR1 MNHEY, CDR2 SVGAGI. In the authors' workflow: Estimated nucleated cell counts came from reference gene primer amplification. Libraries were prepared by immunoSEQ multiplex PCR; TCRdb keeps only in-frame clonotypes and omits some of them. V and J calls and clone size are as listed in that table; D and trimming were resolved from the DNA. The data show 150,000 or so clones, approximately 80% seen once. The source of this sequence is a woman aged 55-69 years with acute or convalescent COVID-19. This chain uses TRBV6-5 with TRBJ2-5; D possibly corresponds to TRBD2 (6 bases). The sequenced sample was peripheral blood. The DNA of the CDR3 is TGTGCCAGCAGACCACCCGGGACTCTCATTAGGGCCCAGTACTTC. Residues: CASRPPGTLIRAQYF.